Below, one T cell receptor beta chain is given with its context. Losses at the gene ends were 5 bases for V and 3 bases for J; bases not matched to a gene: 16. The germline gives CDR1 MNHEY, CDR2 SMNVEV (reference sequence). The CDR3 consists of 18 residues. The sample originates from a study of cytomegalovirus exposure and HLA in healthy donors. Study context: HLA-typed donors were the source of roughly 80 million unique TCRs held in an early data release.

The PCR ran on 60 Vbeta and 13 Jbeta primers. Sequencing was performed with immunoSEQ multiplex PCR; in TCRdb, only in-frame clones are kept and a portion is missing. The sample lists roughly 110,000 clones; roughly 80% were seen once. This clonotype was sampled from a man aged 30 to 45 in good health and CMV-seropositive. The chain uses TRBV27 and TRBJ1-5, with 7 bases lining up with TRBD1. The sample comprised PBMCs. CDR3 nucleotides: TGTGCCAGCAGTCCCCGGGACAGATGGATGGGCAACAATCAGCCCCAGCATTTT. It translates to CASSPRDRWMGNNQPQHF.